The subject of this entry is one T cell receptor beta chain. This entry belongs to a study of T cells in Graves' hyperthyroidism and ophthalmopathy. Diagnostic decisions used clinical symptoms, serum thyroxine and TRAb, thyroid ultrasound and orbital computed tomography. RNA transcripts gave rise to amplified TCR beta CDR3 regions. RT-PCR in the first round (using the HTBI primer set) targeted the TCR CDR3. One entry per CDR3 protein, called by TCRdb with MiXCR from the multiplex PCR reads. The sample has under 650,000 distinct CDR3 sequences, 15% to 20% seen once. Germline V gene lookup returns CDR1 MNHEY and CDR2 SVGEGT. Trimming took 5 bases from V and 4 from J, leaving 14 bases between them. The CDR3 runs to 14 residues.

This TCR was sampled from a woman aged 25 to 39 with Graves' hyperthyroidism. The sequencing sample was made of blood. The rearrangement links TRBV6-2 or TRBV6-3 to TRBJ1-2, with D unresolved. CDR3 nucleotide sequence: TGTGCCAGCAGTGACCTAAAAGGAGTCTATGGCTACACCTTC. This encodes CASSDLKGVYGYTF.